This record concerns one TCR beta chain sequence. Through a sample-barcoded 5' primer and a J-beta primer mix, a second PCR was run for roughly 7 to 12 cycles. Via MiXCR, TCRdb re-called the 5' RACE reads, giving one row per CDR3 protein. The sample contains 1 million or so distinct CDR3 sequences, under 55% of which appear only once. This sample was taken from a study of blood T cells in healthy people across ages. The length of the CDR3 is 15 residues. The V gene's germline CDR1 is MNHEY and CDR2 SMNVEV (reference sequence). Trimming at V came to 8 bases and at J to 4 bases, leaving 8 bases not matched to a gene. The donors, aged about 6 to 95, were healthy Caucasians from Russia. PBMCs, at least 6 million per sample, were isolated.

Specimen: blood. The chain employs TRBV27 and TRBJ2-2; TRBD1 matches at 9 bases. The source is a woman aged 55-70 years in good health. CDR3 DNA sequence: TGTGCCAGCGGCCCGACAGGGGGAGGCACCGGGGAGCTGTTTTTT. It specifies CASGPTGGGTGELFF.